These 18 T cell receptor beta chains originate from one sample sequenced in a study of cytomegalovirus exposure and HLA in healthy donors. The PCR employed 60 Vbeta primers together with 13 Jbeta primers. Sequenced by immunoSEQ multiplex PCR; TCRdb stores in-frame clones only, minus some. The sample holds some 110,000 clones; approximately 80% are singletons and the top ten take less than 4.5%. Sequencing used PBMCs. These receptors were taken from a middle-aged man in good health and CMV-seronegative.

The chain joins TRBV19 to TRBJ2-1; TRBD2 matches at 13 bases. The J segment lost 9 bases and the V segment lost 2 bases, leaving 13 bases of the junction unmatched. CDR1 and CDR2 (germline): LNHDA, SQIVND (reference sequence). CDR3 length: 18 amino acids. CDR3 in amino acids: CASSIRSTSGGAFAEQFF. The CDR3 DNA is TGTGCCAGTAGTATAAGGTCAACTAGCGGGGGGGCGTTCGCTGAGCAGTTCTTC.

This chain's CDR3 is CASSENPVSVLYGYTF. CDR3 in DNA: TGTGCCAGCAGTGAGAATCCTGTCTCGGTCCTCTATGGCTACACCTTC. The chain is built from TRBV2 and TRBJ1-2; no definite D call. With 3 bases removed from V and 4 bases from J, the gap between germline ends came to 18 bases. This CDR3 contains 16 residues. Germline values: CDR1 SNHLY, CDR2 FYNNEI. Full variable domain (rest looked up from reference TRBV2 and TRBJ1-2): EPEVTQTPSHQVTQMGQEVILRCVPISNHLYFYWYRQILGQKVEFLVSFYNNEISEKSEIFDDQFSVERPDGSNFTLKIRSTKLEDSAMYFCASSENPVSVLYGYTFGSGTRLTVV.

Points on this clone: Other DNA sequences in this sample translate to the same CDR3. This sequence joins TRBV19 and TRBJ2-1, with 7 bases lining up with TRBD1. CDR3 size: 16 residues. V lost 7 bases to trimming and J lost 4 bases; unmatched junction nucleotides: 13. Per the germline V gene, CDR1 is LNHDA and CDR2 is SQIVND (reference sequence). In DNA form, the CDR3 reads TGTGCCAGTACTTCCGTACGGACAGGTCAATACAATGAGCAGTTCTTC. This gives the protein CASTSVRTGQYNEQFF.

This clone appeared once. The V and J genes are TRBV10-3 and TRBJ1-1; 8 nucleotides line up with TRBD1. CDR3 size: 13 residues. J lost 5 bases, V lost 6 bases, and 5 bases had no gene match. Germline CDR1 reads ENHRY; CDR2 reads SYGVKD. The CDR3 protein is CAIRGQGRTEAFF. Here the CDR3 DNA reads TGTGCCATCAGAGGACAGGGCCGGACTGAAGCTTTCTTT.

The chain is built from TRBV11-3 and TRBJ1-1; D perhaps matches TRBD1 (6 bases). Germline V gene lookup returns CDR1 SGHNT and CDR2 YENEEA. V was trimmed by 5 bases and J by 4 bases, leaving 11 bases between them. CDR3 length: 13 amino acids. The CDR3 spells CASSRDRTTEAFF. The CDR3 nucleotides read TGTGCCAGCAGCCGAGACAGGACCACTGAAGCTTTCTTT.

The chain couples TRBV5-6 to TRBJ1-2; D remains ambiguous. CDR3 length equals 13 residues. Germline V gives CDR1 SGHDT, CDR2 YYEEEE. With 1 base removed from V and 5 bases from J, the gap between germline ends came to 9 bases. CDR3 residues: CASSLPPLYGYTF. The CDR3, as DNA: TGTGCCAGCAGCTTGCCCCCCCTTTATGGCTACACCTTC.

The chain links TRBV4-2 to TRBJ2-7; 9 positions match TRBD2. The J segment lost 7 bases and the V segment lost 2 bases, leaving 9 bases of the junction unmatched. Germline CDR1 is LGHNA and CDR2 is YNFKEQ. The CDR3 extends over 15 amino acids. The CDR3 DNA reads TGTGCCAGCAGCCAAATCGTAGCGGGGGCCCTAGAGCAGTACTTC. Amino acid sequence: CASSQIVAGALEQYF.

J is TRBJ2-3 and V is TRBV29-1; 7 bases fit TRBD1. This CDR3 comprises 14 residues. Trimming removed 2 bases from V and 4 bases from J; junction bases left unmatched: 6. Germline CDR1 is SQVTM and CDR2 is ANQGSEA. In DNA form, the CDR3 reads TGCAGCGTTGAAAAAGGGGGCACTTCAGATACGCAGTATTTT. Translating it yields CSVEKGGTSDTQYF.

About this clone: At one boundary the junction diverges from the germline segment, which might be a read error. The chain employs TRBV2 and TRBJ2-6; 9 bases match TRBD1. The CDR3 sequence is 16 residues long. Germline V gene data show CDR1 as SNHLY and CDR2 as FYNNEI. The CDR3 DNA sequence: TGTGCCAGCAAGGGACAGGGTAACTCTGGGGCCAACGGCCTGACTTTC. Translation: CASKGQGNSGANGLTF.

Of note for this clone: Other DNA sequences within the sample encode an identical CDR3. This chain uses TRBV7-9 with TRBJ1-5; the match to TRBD1 covers 7 bases. Per germline, CDR1 SEHNR and CDR2 FQNEAQ (reference sequence). V shed 5 bases, J shed 7 bases, and the junction held 2 bases outside the gene matches. CDR3 length: 12 amino acids. DNA for the CDR3: TGTGCCAGCAGCCTAGGGGGCCAGCCCCAGCATTTT. Protein sequence: CASSLGGQPQHF.

V usage is TRBV18 and J usage is TRBJ1-5; 12 bases are shared with TRBD1. CDR3 length: 15 residues. The J segment lost 8 bases and the V segment lost 3 bases, leaving 5 bases of the junction unmatched. Germline assignment: CDR1 KGHSH and CDR2 LQKENI. The CDR3 nucleotides read TGTGCCAGCTCACCTGGGACAGGGGGCGAGGAGCCCCAGCATTTT. Translation: CASSPGTGGEEPQHF.

The chain joins TRBV5-6 to TRBJ1-2; 7 bases fit TRBD1. V was pared by 1 base and J by 8 bases, with 5 bases of the junction left unmatched. CDR1 SGHDT and CDR2 YYEEEE come from the germline V gene. The CDR3 spans 13 residues. Written as DNA, the CDR3 is TGTGCCAGCAGCTTGACAGCGACAGGGGGCTACACCTTC. The encoded protein is CASSLTATGGYTF.

The sample holds a few counts of this clone. In DNA form, the CDR3 reads TGCGCCAGCAGCGCCCGGGTCCTAAGTACCCTCTATAATTCACCCCTCCACTTT. As protein: CASSARVLSTLYNSPLHF. The rearrangement joins TRBV4-1 to TRBJ1-6, with D unclear. CDR3 size: 18 residues. The V gene's germline CDR1 is MGHRA and CDR2 YSYEKL. V was cut by 5 bases and J by 3 bases, with 20 bases left in between.

The chain has TRBV19 and TRBJ1-6; 8 bases fit TRBD1. The CDR3 contains 15 residues. Germline CDR1 reads LNHDA; CDR2 reads SQIVND (reference sequence). Trimming at V came to 5 bases and at J to 6 bases, leaving 6 bases not matched to a gene. Here the CDR3 reads CASSPRQGRNSPLHF. The CDR3 DNA sequence: TGTGCCAGTAGTCCCAGACAGGGGCGTAATTCACCCCTCCACTTT.

The J gene is TRBJ1-2, the V gene TRBV18, with D possibly matching TRBD1 (6 bases). Germline V gives CDR1 KGHSH, CDR2 LQKENI. V lost 0 bases, J lost 4 bases, and 9 bases lay in between. This CDR3 region has 14 residues. In DNA form, the CDR3 reads TGTGCCAGCTCACCACCGAACAGGGTCTATGGCTACACCTTC. Encoded protein: CASSPPNRVYGYTF.

V is TRBV12-5 and J is TRBJ1-1, with 7 bases aligning to TRBD1. Germline V CDR1 and CDR2: LGHNT, FRNRAP. This CDR3 has 17 amino acids. Trimming at V came to 5 bases and at J to 5 bases, leaving 17 bases not matched to a gene. The CDR3 region is CASGLWTGKAGRTEAFF. CDR3 in DNA: TGTGCTAGTGGTCTGTGGACAGGAAAAGCTGGGAGAACTGAAGCTTTCTTT.

Comment on this clone: The junction shows a germline mismatch at one end, possibly a read error. This chain uses TRBV7-9 with TRBJ1-5; TRBD1 agrees at 7 bases. CDR3 length equals 15 residues. Germline lookup yields CDR1 SEHNR and CDR2 FQNEAQ (reference sequence). CDR3 coding DNA: TGTTCCAGCAGCTCGACAGGGCCCGGCAATCAGCCCCAGCATTTT. Amino acids: CSSSSTGPGNQPQHF.

J is TRBJ2-2 and V is TRBV7-6; 11 bases agree with TRBD1. Per the germline V gene, CDR1 is SGHVS and CDR2 is FNYEAQ. This CDR3 comprises 15 residues. Trimming removed 4 bases from V and 6 bases from J; junction bases left unmatched: 4. This CDR3 is CASSSGTGGAGELFF. For the CDR3, the DNA is TGTGCCAGCAGCTCCGGGACAGGGGGGGCCGGGGAGCTGTTTTTT.